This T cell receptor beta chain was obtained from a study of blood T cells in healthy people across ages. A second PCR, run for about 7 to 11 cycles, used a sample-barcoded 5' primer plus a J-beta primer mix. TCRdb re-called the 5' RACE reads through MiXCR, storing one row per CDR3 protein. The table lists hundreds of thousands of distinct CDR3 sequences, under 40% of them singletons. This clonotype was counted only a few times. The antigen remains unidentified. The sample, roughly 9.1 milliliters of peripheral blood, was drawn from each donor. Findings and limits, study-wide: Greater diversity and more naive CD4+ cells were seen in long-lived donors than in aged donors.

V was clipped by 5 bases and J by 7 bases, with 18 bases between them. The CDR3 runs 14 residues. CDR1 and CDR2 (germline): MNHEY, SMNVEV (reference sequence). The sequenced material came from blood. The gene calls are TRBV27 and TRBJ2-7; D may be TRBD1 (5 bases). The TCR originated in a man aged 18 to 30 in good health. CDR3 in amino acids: CASSPHPRGNEQYF. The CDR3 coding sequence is TGTGCCAGCAGTCCACATCCTAGGGGCAATGAGCAGTACTTC.